The next 30 T cell receptor beta chains were all read from a single sample in a study of blood T cell repertoires in COVID-19. TCRdb's table, derived via immunoSEQ multiplex PCR, lists solely in-frame clones and lacks some. The sample includes 100,000 to 150,000 clones, over 80% of them seen just once. Sequences were obtained from peripheral blood. The receptors were sampled from a man between 65 and 79 years old with acute or convalescent COVID-19.

This clone has only one observation. The J gene is TRBJ2-1, the V gene TRBV14; TRBD2 aligns across 7 bases. Germline V gene sequence: CDR1 SGHDN, CDR2 FVKESK. The CDR3 is 15 residues long. The trim removed 2 bases at V and 8 bases at J, leaving 9 bases unmatched. This CDR3 reads CASSQLGGGMDEQFF. CDR3 bases: TGTGCCAGCAGCCAATTGGGCGGGGGTATGGATGAGCAGTTCTTC.

The chain couples TRBV2 to TRBJ1-1, with TRBD1 matching 9 bases. Germline CDR1 reads SNHLY; CDR2 reads FYNNEI. This CDR3 comprises 15 residues. V dropped 9 bases and J dropped 5; count of bases not matched to a gene: 13. Here the CDR3 reads CASRTGGQGNTEAFF. CDR3 coding DNA: TGTGCCAGTAGGACGGGGGGACAGGGTAATACTGAAGCTTTCTTT.

The chain combines TRBV4-1 with TRBJ2-4; TRBD2 matches at 8 bases. After removal of 1 base from V and 1 base from J, the junction contained 12 bases not matched to a gene. CDR1 is MGHRA, CDR2 YSYEKL, per germline. CDR3 length: 19 residues. CDR3 loop: CASSQATAGGALAKNIQYF. The CDR3 region has the DNA TGCGCCAGCAGCCAAGCGACGGCCGGGGGGGCTCTTGCCAAAAACATTCAGTACTTC.

CDR3 nucleotide sequence: TGTGCCAGCAGATTAAGCGGGGGGCGGGACAATGAGCAGTTCTTC. Amino acid sequence: CASRLSGGRDNEQFF. V and J are TRBV5-4 and TRBJ2-1; 9 positions agree with TRBD2. The V segment lost 5 bases and the J segment 5 bases; nucleotides outside the gene matches: 8. CDR3 length: 15 residues. Germline CDR1 and CDR2: SGHNT and YYREEE (reference sequence). Full variable domain (outside the CDR3, taken from reference TRBV5-4 and TRBJ2-1): ETGVTQSPTHLIKTRGQQVTLRCSSQSGHNTVSWYQQALGQGPQFIFQYYREEENGRGNFPPRFSGLQFPNYSSELNVNALELDDSALYLCASRLSGGRDNEQFFGPGTRLTVL.

Note on this clone: This CDR3 is also generated by other DNA sequences in the sample. J is TRBJ1-1 and V is TRBV11-2; D is unresolved. The V end was cut by 0 bases, the J end by 1 base, with 6 bases between. Germline V gene lookup returns CDR1 SGHAT and CDR2 FQNNGV. CDR3 length: 14 amino acids. The DNA for the CDR3 is TGTGCCAGCAGCTTAGAGGCCGAGAACACTGAAGCTTTCTTT. It translates to CASSLEAENTEAFF.

The chain recombines TRBV15 with TRBJ1-2; 7 nucleotides agree with TRBD1. CDR1 and CDR2 (germline): LNHNV, YYDKDF (reference sequence). V shed 3 bases and J 5 bases; nucleotides not matched to a gene: 9. The CDR3 spans 15 residues. The CDR3 DNA follows: TGTGCCACCAGCAGGTTTGAACAGGGGACTTATGGCTACACCTTC. As protein: CATSRFEQGTYGYTF.

The CDR3 bases are TGTGCCAGCAGTTACAGGGGAGCGACTGAAGCTTTCTTT. Protein: CASSYRGATEAFF. The rearrangement links TRBV7-9 to TRBJ1-1; TRBD1 agrees at 7 bases. Losses at the gene ends were 6 bases for V and 5 bases for J; bases not matched to a gene: 6. This CDR3 has 13 residues. CDR1 is SEHNR and CDR2 is FQNEAQ in the germline V gene (reference sequence).

The CDR3 region has the DNA TGTGCCAGCAGTTACTCTTTCCAGGGGGTCTACGAGCAGTACTTC. It yields the protein CASSYSFQGVYEQYF. V gene TRBV6-5 combines with J gene TRBJ2-7; the match to TRBD1 covers 7 bases. Looked up from germline, CDR1 is MNHEY and CDR2 is SVGAGI. V was pared by 0 bases and J by 3 bases, with 5 bases of the junction left unmatched. This CDR3 spans 15 amino acids.

The V and J genes are TRBV20-1 and TRBJ2-7, with D hard to call. Germline V CDR1 and CDR2: DFQATT, SNEGSKA (reference sequence). With 6 bases removed from V and 3 bases from J, the gap between germline ends came to 6 bases. The CDR3 runs to 10 residues. Here the CDR3 DNA reads TGCAGTGCCTACTACTACGAGCAGTACTTC. Protein: CSAYYYEQYF.

The gene calls are TRBV18 and TRBJ1-2, with D perhaps TRBD1 (6 bases). Per the germline V gene, CDR1 is KGHSH and CDR2 is LQKENI. Between the trimmed V and J ends, which lost 0 bases and 4 bases, there was a span of 6 bases. The CDR3 covers 13 residues. DNA for the CDR3: TGTGCCAGCTCACCACCAGGGGGCTATGGCTACACCTTC. As protein: CASSPPGGYGYTF.

The V and J genes are TRBV3-1 (or the pseudogene TRBV3-2) and TRBJ2-5; 8 nucleotides match TRBD1. This CDR3 contains 16 residues. Germline V lookup: CDR1 LGHDT, CDR2 YNNKEL (reference sequence). The trim removed 0 bases at V and 7 bases at J, leaving 10 bases unmatched. CDR3 in DNA: TGTGCCAGCAGCCAAGAGTGGCAGGGGGCGCGGGCGACCCAGTACTTC. Protein sequence: CASSQEWQGARATQYF.

The CDR3 spells CASSSRAGGRTDTQYF. In DNA, the CDR3 is TGTGCCAGCAGCTCTAGGGCGGGGGGTCGCACAGATACGCAGTATTTT. This chain uses TRBV7-2 with TRBJ2-3, with 8 positions matching TRBD2. Trimming took 4 bases from V and 1 from J; bases not matched to a gene: 7. CDR3 size: 16 residues. CDR1 SGHTA and CDR2 FQGNSA come from the germline V gene.

V and J are TRBV3-1 (or the pseudogene TRBV3-2) and TRBJ1-6; a weak D match, TRBD1 (5 bases). Germline CDR1 and CDR2: LGHDT and YNNKEL (reference sequence). The CDR3 is made up of 15 amino acids. V lost 0 bases and J 7 bases, leaving 10 bases between the germline ends. CDR3 residues: CASSQEEGRNSPLHF. Written as DNA, the CDR3 is TGTGCCAGCAGCCAAGAGGAGGGGAGGAATTCACCCCTCCACTTT.

The chain carries TRBV19 and TRBJ1-2; unclear D gene. The V end lost 4 bases, the J end lost 5 bases, and 5 bases lay between the germline ends. The CDR3 totals 11 residues. The germline CDR1 and CDR2 sequences are LNHDA and SQIVND (reference sequence). The CDR3 region has the DNA TGTGCCAGTAGTAGCGGATATGGCTACACCTTC. Translating gives CASSSGYGYTF.

This clone appeared a single time. The chain has TRBV3-1 (or the pseudogene TRBV3-2) and TRBJ1-3; D gene uncertain. Germline V gene data show CDR1 as LGHDT and CDR2 as YNNKEL (reference sequence). V was shortened by 4 bases and J by 1 base, with 8 bases between the two germline ends. The length of the CDR3 is 14 residues. CDR3 amino acids: CASSRTESGNTIYF. CDR3 coding DNA: TGTGCCAGCAGCCGAACAGAATCTGGAAACACCATATATTTT.

The V gene is TRBV28, the J gene TRBJ2-5; weak D call: TRBD2 (6 bases). From germline, CDR1 is MDHEN and CDR2 SYDVKM. The CDR3 sequence is 15 residues long. Trimming shortened V by 6 bases and J by 1 base, and 15 bases separated the two germline ends. CDR3 DNA sequence: TGTGCCAGCAGCCAATCCGCGGGGCGCCAAGAGACCCAGTACTTC. It translates to CASSQSAGRQETQYF.

The chain employs TRBV3-1 (or the pseudogene TRBV3-2) and TRBJ2-5, with TRBD2 identical over 8 bases. J lost 2 bases, V lost 4 bases, and 6 bases had no gene match. The CDR3 is 15 residues long. Germline loops: CDR1 LGHDT, CDR2 YNNKEL (reference sequence). The CDR3 DNA reads TGTGCCAGCAGCCCCTTTGAGCGGGGGCAAGAGACCCAGTACTTC. Amino acids: CASSPFERGQETQYF.

This chain links TRBV5-6 with TRBJ1-5, with D possibly matching TRBD1 (5 bases). The CDR3 runs 17 residues. The V and J ends lost 5 bases and 4 bases respectively, with 22 bases between them. CDR1 and CDR2 from the germline V gene are SGHDT and YYEEEE. The CDR3 region is CASSSQEGNERNQPQHF. DNA for the CDR3: TGTGCCAGCAGTTCCCAGGAGGGGAACGAGAGGAATCAGCCCCAGCATTTT. Complete variable domain (other parts from reference TRBV5-6 and TRBJ1-5): DAGVTQSPTHLIKTRGQQVTLRCSPKSGHDTVSWYQQALGQGPQFIFQYYEEEERQRGNFPDRFSGHQFPNYSSELNVNALLLGDSALYLCASSSQEGNERNQPQHFGDGTRLSIL.

This clone occurred a few times. J is TRBJ2-1 and V is TRBV19; 7 bases agree with TRBD1. The CDR3 length is 13 residues. Germline trimming cut 4 bases from V and 9 bases from J; bases unmatched to any gene: 6. Germline values: CDR1 LNHDA, CDR2 SQIVND (reference sequence). CDR3 in amino acids: CASSTNRGSEQFF. The CDR3 nucleotides are TGTGCCAGTAGTACGAACAGGGGAAGTGAGCAGTTCTTC.

The CDR3 spells CASSQEHPGELFF. Here the CDR3 DNA reads TGTGCCAGCAGCCAAGAACACCCCGGGGAGCTGTTTTTT. This rearrangement joins TRBV3-1 (or the pseudogene TRBV3-2) to TRBJ2-2; D call uncertain. Germline values: CDR1 LGHDT, CDR2 YNNKEL (reference sequence). The CDR3 has 13 amino acids. V lost 0 bases, J lost 6 bases, and 5 bases lay in between.

The rearrangement uses TRBV11-2 and TRBJ2-3; 7 bases line up with TRBD1. V gave up 3 bases and J gave up 5 bases; unmatched junction bases: 5. The CDR3 has 14 amino acids. Germline CDR1 and CDR2: SGHAT and FQNNGV. CDR3 amino acids: CASSLGQHRDTQYF. The CDR3 DNA follows: TGTGCCAGCAGCTTGGGACAGCACAGAGATACGCAGTATTTT.

This clone came up a few times. This sequence joins TRBV6-2 or TRBV6-3 and TRBJ1-5, with a weak D call TRBD1 (5 bases). CDR3 length equals 14 residues. Germline V gene lookup returns CDR1 MNHEY and CDR2 SVGEGT. V was pared by 2 bases and J by 3 bases, with 8 bases between. CDR3 nucleotides: TGTGCCAGCAGTTACCCCAGGGCCAATCAGCCCCAGCATTTT. It yields the protein CASSYPRANQPQHF.

The CDR3 DNA is TGTGCCAGTAGTATTGACTCCTCTGGCTACACCTTC. Amino acids: CASSIDSSGYTF. The chain has TRBV19 and TRBJ1-2; D is unresolved. Trimming took 3 bases from V and 7 from J, leaving 9 bases between them. The germline CDR1 and CDR2 sequences are LNHDA and SQIVND (reference sequence). The CDR3 consists of 12 residues.

CDR3 loop: CASSIGTGIAGNTIYF. The CDR3 nucleotides read TGTGCCAGTAGTATTGGGACAGGTATAGCTGGAAACACCATATATTTT. The V gene is TRBV19, the J gene TRBJ1-3; TRBD1 matches at 8 bases. With V trimmed by 3 bases and J by 2 bases, 6 bases remained unmatched. The length of the CDR3 is 16 residues. Germline CDR1 and CDR2: LNHDA and SQIVND (reference sequence).

V gene TRBV27 combines with J gene TRBJ2-1; 11 positions match TRBD2. This CDR3 region has 17 residues. The V gene's germline CDR1 is MNHEY and CDR2 SMNVEV (reference sequence). V trimming: 6 bases; J trimming: 4 bases; junction bases outside the gene matches: 11. CDR3 DNA sequence: TGTGCCAGCAGCCGATCGCCGGGACTAGCGGCTTACAATGAGCAGTTCTTC. Protein: CASSRSPGLAAYNEQFF.

As for this clone: An end of the junction differs from the germline gene, which may be a read error. The chain carries TRBV12-3 or TRBV12-4 and TRBJ2-1; a weak D match, TRBD1 (7 bases). The CDR3 totals 12 residues. Here the CDR3 reads CASSLGRDRELF. In nucleotides, the CDR3 is TGTGCCAGCAGTTTAGGGCGGGACAGAGAGCTCTTC.

The chain combines TRBV6-6 with TRBJ1-4, with 10 bases matching TRBD1. Trimming took 8 bases from V and 8 from J; bases not matched to a gene: 11. CDR3 size: 15 residues. CDR1 is MNHNY and CDR2 is SVGAGI in the germline V gene (reference sequence). The CDR3 protein is CASFSPGQGREKLFF. The CDR3 region has the DNA TGTGCCAGCTTTAGCCCGGGACAGGGGCGGGAAAAACTGTTTTTT.

The CDR3 DNA follows: TGTGCCAGTAGTATAAAAATGTCCGGGGCAGGGGGTTCTGGGGCCAACGTCCTGACTTTC. This encodes CASSIKMSGAGGSGANVLTF. This chain joins TRBV19 and TRBJ2-6; 7 bases align to TRBD1. Germline V gene lookup returns CDR1 LNHDA and CDR2 SQIVND (reference sequence). After removal of 2 bases from V and 1 base from J, the junction contained 14 bases not matched to a gene. The CDR3 contains 20 residues.

CDR3 DNA: TGTGCCAGCAGTGACGCCTCGCGGGTGGGGTGGGAGCAGTACTTC. The encoded protein is CASSDASRVGWEQYF. J is TRBJ2-7 and V is TRBV2; maybe TRBD2 (5 bases). The V gene lost 3 bases and the J gene lost 7 bases, with 19 bases spanning the gap. CDR3 length equals 15 residues. Germline values: CDR1 SNHLY, CDR2 FYNNEI.

The gene calls are TRBV2 and TRBJ1-2, with TRBD1 as a possible D gene (5 bases). The CDR3 runs 15 residues. V lost 7 bases and J lost 8, with 23 bases in between. Germline lookup yields CDR1 SNHLY and CDR2 FYNNEI. In DNA, the CDR3 is TGTGCCAGCACCCCACGGAGGGACCGACGTGAAGGCTACACCTTC. This codes for CASTPRRDRREGYTF.